The 26 T cell receptor beta chains below all came from one sample that was sequenced in a study of tumor and adjacent non-tumor tissue in lung cancer. The library came from three nested PCR rounds adapted from ARM-PCR protocols. TCRdb recomputed calls from the multiplex PCR reads with MiXCR, one row per CDR3 protein. The data show 70,000 to 90,000 distinct CDR3 sequences, around four fifths seen once. RNA was extracted from bulk tissue without any cell sorting. Sequencing was carried out using lung tumor tissue. Receptor source: a woman in her 50s with non-small cell lung cancer.

Concerning this clonotype: Mismatch with germline at one junction end may stem from a read error. The chain employs TRBV12-3 or TRBV12-4 and TRBJ1-1; tentative D call: TRBD1 (5 bases). The CDR3 covers 16 residues. The DNA of the CDR3 is TGTACCAGGAGTTTGGGGGGACGGGAAGGGGACACTGAAGCTTTCTTT. Residues: CTRSLGGREGDTEAFF.

Comments on this clonotype: A junction end diverges from the germline sequence, so it may reflect a read error. The chain joins TRBV11-2 to TRBJ2-3; D not certain. Per germline, CDR1 SGHAT and CDR2 FQNNGV. This CDR3 has 13 amino acids. CDR3 nucleotides: TGTACCAGCAGCTTAGATCGAGCAGATACACAGTATTTT. Protein sequence: CTSSLDRADTQYF.

This clonotype occurred many times. This sequence joins TRBV7-8 and TRBJ2-3; no clear D. Germline V gene data show CDR1 as SGHVS and CDR2 as FQNEAQ. The CDR3 is made up of 13 amino acids. Trimming removed 2 bases from V and 6 bases from J, with 9 bases in between. In DNA, the CDR3 is TGTGCCAGCAGCTTAAGACCCAGGGATACGCAGTATTTT. Encoded protein: CASSLRPRDTQYF.

To note about this clonotype: The junction differs from germline at one of its ends, possibly a read error. The V call is TRBV29-1, the J call TRBJ1-1; D remains unclear. The CDR3 runs 11 residues. Germline-derived CDR1 and CDR2 are SQVTM and ANQGSEA. The CDR3, as DNA: TGCAGCGCCGCCGTCTCCACTAAAGCTTTCTTT. This translates into CSAAVSTKAFF. Looking up the rest from reference TRBV29-1 and TRBJ1-1 gives the full variable domain: SAVISQKPSRDICQRGTSLTIQCQVDSQVTMMFWYRQQPGQSLTLIATANQGSEATYESGFVIDKFPISRPNLTFSTLTVSNMSPEDSSIYLCSAAVSTKAFFGQGTRLTVV.

With regard to this clonotype: Mismatch with germline at one junction end may stem from a read error. The chain recombines TRBV12-3 or TRBV12-4 with TRBJ1-2, with 8 bases identical to TRBD1. There are 14 residues in the CDR3. The chain's CDR3 is CVSNGQGRGYGHTF. Here the CDR3 DNA reads TGTGTCAGCAATGGACAGGGAAGAGGATATGGCCACACCTTC.

The rearrangement joins TRBV10-3 to TRBJ2-1; 10 positions agree with TRBD2. The CDR3 is 18 amino acids. V lost 7 bases, J lost 4 bases, and 16 bases stayed unmatched. The V gene's germline CDR1 is ENHRY and CDR2 SYGVKD. The DNA of the CDR3 is TGTGCCATCAATGGGGGACTAGCGTTCTCCCTGGGATACAATGAGCAGTTCTTC. It specifies CAINGGLAFSLGYNEQFF.

V usage is TRBV29-1 and J usage is TRBJ2-7; 7 nucleotides line up with TRBD1. The germline CDR1 and CDR2 sequences are SQVTM and ANQGSEA. The CDR3 totals 14 residues. The trim removed 7 bases at V and 8 bases at J, leaving 17 bases unmatched. DNA for the CDR3: TGCAGCGATGATGGTTTGACAGGGCTGGACAAGCAGTACTTC. Its translation is CSDDGLTGLDKQYF.

Of note for this clonotype: An end of the junction does not agree with germline; a read error may underlie this. This sequence joins TRBV4-2 and TRBJ2-5; D is possibly TRBD1 or TRBD2 (6 bases each). The germline V gene encodes CDR1 LGHNA and CDR2 YNFKEQ. The CDR3 has 15 residues. CDR3 residues: CASSQRLGGGEAQYF. The CDR3 bases are TGTGCCAGCAGCCAACGCTTAGGAGGGGGAGAGGCCCAGTACTTC.

This clonotype was seen only once. The chain employs TRBV29-1 and TRBJ2-1; D remains ambiguous. V lost 8 bases and J lost 2, with 7 bases in between. The CDR3 runs to 11 residues. Per the germline V gene, CDR1 is SQVTM and CDR2 is ANQGSEA. The CDR3 sequence: CSQLTYNEQFF. CDR3 DNA sequence: TGCAGCCAGCTTACCTACAATGAGCAGTTCTTC.

Of note for this clonotype: A junction end diverges from the germline sequence, so it may reflect a read error. The rearrangement links TRBV6-5 to TRBJ2-7; TRBD2 is a possible D gene (5 bases). This CDR3 has 15 residues. Per the germline V gene, CDR1 is MNHEY and CDR2 is SVGAGI. The CDR3, as DNA: TGTGCTAGCAGTAAGCCCGGGATACCACCCTACGAGCAGTACTTC. It specifies CASSKPGIPPYEQYF.

This clonotype was counted at least ten times. This chain uses TRBV29-1 with TRBJ2-1; 7 positions match TRBD1. The CDR3 length is 16 residues. Losses at the gene ends were 3 bases for V and 4 bases for J; bases not matched to a gene: 12. The germline V gene encodes CDR1 SQVTM and CDR2 ANQGSEA. CDR3 loop: CSVEAPDRQTYNEQFF. For the CDR3, the DNA is TGCAGCGTTGAGGCCCCGGACAGGCAAACATACAATGAGCAGTTCTTC.

Regarding this clonotype: One end of the junction does not line up with germline, which may come from a read error. DNA of the CDR3: TGTGTCAGCAGTGAAGATAGCGGGAGTACAAATACGCAGTATTTT. Translating gives CVSSEDSGSTNTQYF. The J gene is TRBJ2-3, the V gene TRBV6-4; 9 nucleotides match TRBD2. The CDR3 covers 15 residues. In germline, CDR1 is MRHNA, CDR2 SNTAGT.

This chain joins TRBV11-2 and TRBJ2-1, with a weak D call TRBD1 (5 bases). V was shortened by 7 bases and J by 7 bases, with 14 bases between the two germline ends. This CDR3 has 13 amino acids. CDR1 is SGHAT, CDR2 FQNNGV, per germline. The CDR3 here is CASTPGLWNEQFF. CDR3 in DNA: TGTGCCAGCACTCCAGGGCTATGGAATGAGCAGTTCTTC.

The V and J genes are TRBV12-3 or TRBV12-4 and TRBJ2-5, with D uncertain. The CDR3 runs to 16 residues. The CDR3 DNA reads TGTGGCAGTAGTTTTTATCAGGCTGGTAGACAAGAGACCCAGTACTTC. This encodes CGSSFYQAGRQETQYF.

The chain uses TRBV11-2 and TRBJ1-4, with a possible D match to TRBD1 (6 bases). Germline lookup yields CDR1 SGHAT and CDR2 FQNNGV. V was clipped by 4 bases and J by 4 bases, with 13 bases between them. The CDR3 contains 15 residues. The CDR3 DNA sequence: TGTGCCAGCAGCTGGGGGGGGGACATTAATGAAAAACTGTTTTTT. This codes for CASSWGGDINEKLFF.

Turning to this clonotype: Because the CDR3 is missing its conserved closing phenylalanine or tryptophan, this is likely a read error. The rearrangement uses TRBV29-1 and TRBJ2-7; unclear D gene. Germline lookup yields CDR1 SQVTM and CDR2 ANQGSEA. This CDR3 spans 14 amino acids. V dropped 3 bases and J dropped 0 bases, with 12 bases sitting between them. In DNA form, the CDR3 reads TGCAGCGTTGAGGAGTCTAGGAGCTCCTACGAGCAGTACCTC. Its protein is CSVEESRSSYEQYL.

As concerns this clonotype: Given a much more abundant clone one base away, this may be a read error. This chain uses TRBV4-1 with TRBJ2-7; 10 bases map to TRBD1. The CDR3 runs to 16 residues. Looked up from germline, CDR1 is MGHRA and CDR2 is YSYEKL. CDR3 in amino acids: CASSPFSGTGVYDQYF. The CDR3 DNA reads TGCGCCAGCAGCCCCTTTTCCGGGACAGGGGTCTACGACCAGTACTTC.

As regards this clonotype: Germline and junction disagree at one end, which may indicate a read error. The chain couples TRBV6-1 to TRBJ2-1; D unclear. CDR1 and CDR2 (germline): MNHNS, SASEGT. CDR3 length: 13 residues. The CDR3 coding sequence is TGTGCCAGCAGTGAAATGGATAACAATGAGCAGTTCTTT. Amino acids: CASSEMDNNEQFF.

At least ten counts were recorded for this clonotype. The chain carries TRBV7-2 and TRBJ2-6; no firm D call. The CDR3 extends over 15 amino acids. Germline-derived CDR1 and CDR2 are SGHTA and FQGNSA. V was clipped by 5 bases and J by 0 bases, with 8 bases between them. The DNA of the CDR3 is TGTGCCAGCAGCACCGGTCACTCTGGGGCCAACGTCCTGACTTTC. Translation gives CASSTGHSGANVLTF.

As for this clonotype: The junction departs from germline at one end; a sequencing error may be responsible. This chain joins TRBV29-1 and TRBJ2-5; 16 bases are a match to TRBD2. The CDR3 covers 15 residues. Germline V lookup: CDR1 SQVTM, CDR2 ANQGSEA. For the CDR3, the DNA is TGCAGCGTTACTAAAGGGACTAGCGGGGGGGGGTCCCAATACTTC. Its protein is CSVTKGTSGGGSQYF.

As to this clonotype: Germline and junction disagree at one end, which may indicate a read error. The chain is built from TRBV11-3 and TRBJ2-2; the D gene is possibly TRBD2 (5 bases). The CDR3 extends over 13 amino acids. Germline V gene sequence: CDR1 SGHNT, CDR2 YENEEA. The CDR3 DNA reads as TGTGCCAGCTCCAGCAAGTACACCGGGGAGCTGCTTTTT. It codes for CASSSKYTGELLF.

About this clonotype itself: A much more abundant neighbour one base away suggests this may be a read error. V and J are TRBV28 and TRBJ2-7; TRBD1 aligns across 8 bases. Germline V gene sequence: CDR1 MDHEN, CDR2 SYDVKM. The CDR3 totals 13 residues. DNA for the CDR3: TGTGTCAGCAGTTCTCAACAGGGGGACGAGCAGTACTTC. Translation gives CVSSSQQGDEQYF.

Notes on this clonotype: A junction end diverges from the germline sequence, so it may reflect a read error. V gene TRBV29-1 combines with J gene TRBJ2-1; tentatively, D is TRBD2 (5 bases). The length of the CDR3 is 14 residues. Germline V gene lookup returns CDR1 SQVTM and CDR2 ANQGSEA. As DNA, the CDR3 is TGTAGCGTTGAAGGCAAGGGCTCCTACAATGAGCAGTTCTTC. Translated: CSVEGKGSYNEQFF.

Comment on this clonotype: Without the conserved terminal phenylalanine or tryptophan, this CDR3 likely stems from a read error. This chain connects TRBV28 to TRBJ2-5; no clear D gene. In germline, CDR1 is MDHEN, CDR2 SYDVKM. Between the trimmed V and J ends, which lost 5 bases and 2 bases, there was a span of 12 bases. This CDR3 spans 14 amino acids. In DNA, the CDR3 is TGTGCCAGCAGTACCCCCGGCCAGCAAGAGACCCAGTACCTC. This encodes CASSTPGQQETQYL.

The gene calls are TRBV29-1 and TRBJ1-2, with unresolved D. This CDR3 region has 13 residues. Trimming removed 6 bases from V and 5 bases from J, with 16 bases in between. Germline values: CDR1 SQVTM, CDR2 ANQGSEA. The CDR3 is CSVGAGRAYGYTF. As DNA, the CDR3 is TGCAGCGTGGGAGCAGGCAGAGCATATGGCTACACCTTC.

The chain carries TRBV6-5 and TRBJ1-2; D not resolved. CDR3 length: 12 amino acids. V was clipped by 5 bases and J by 5 bases, with 9 bases between them. CDR1 is MNHEY, CDR2 SVGAGI, per germline. Here the CDR3 DNA reads TGTGCCAGCAGTCCCCAGAGGTATGGCTACACCTTC. It translates to CASSPQRYGYTF.